This record concerns one T cell receptor (beta chain) sequence. The antigen it binds to is not known. Base-call qualities are not available, and no considerably larger clone is one nucleotide away. This entry comes from a study of blood T cell repertoires in COVID-19 (dated by TCRdb to 2020 to 2021). Study-wide context: Samples covering the acute and convalescent phases of COVID-19 were provided by collaborators in the United States, Italy and Spain. The material from the prospective study consisted of cDNA or gDNA derived from T cells, B-cell-depleted T cells, or PBMCs. Subjects who had been exposed to COVID-19, were actively infected with it, or had recovered from it provided the deeply sampled blood TCRbeta repertoires that made up the dataset. Samples were obtained from the ongoing ImmuneRACE study (first 160 participants) and from approximately 1,200 subjects provided by 6 global collaborators. Where HLA class I and class II types were available, the types were taken from metadata supplied by the sample provider, not from assay-based typing. The sample metadata nearly always contained a de-identified subject ID, COVID-19 status, age in years and sex. A freely available public database, intended as a resource for researchers studying the immune response to SARS-CoV-2, is where the repertoires were released. General study outcomes and caveats: The amount of clinical and demographic metadata varied by source and participant and was provided uncurated.

The immunoSEQ Assay, a bias-controlled multiplex PCR, was used to amplify TCRbeta CDR3 regions from genomic DNA. The paper's processing steps were these. The number of nucleated cells in each sample was estimated from the amplification of reference gene primers within the assay. To quantify the absolute abundance of each unique TCRbeta CDR3 rearrangement, sequence reads were collapsed and filtered. For each sample, productive Simpson clonality was calculated by taking the square root of Simpson's diversity index across productive rearrangements. What TCRdb holds here is the immuneACCESS table cut down to in-frame rearrangements. Part of the clones is not present; checked against another copy, under half of the missing clones reflect an unresolved V gene, and the others are unexplained. That table is the source of V, J and clone size, and D and trimming were worked out from the DNA. The sample includes 80,000 to 100,000 clones, with around nine tenths observed a single time. The ten largest clones take up approximately 10% of the sample.

Whole blood was collected in K2EDTA tubes by collaborating institutions according to the institutions' own protocols. For TCRbeta analysis, collaborators shipped samples as frozen whole blood, isolated PBMCs, or DNA extracted from either of those sample types. Looking up the germline V gene yields CDR1 SGHDT and CDR2 YYEEEE. The CDR3, from cysteine to phenylalanine, totals 15 residues. This entry keeps only the CDR3 DNA: 45 bases, framed from base 1. A distance of 17 bases separates the germline ends of V and J, which lose 0 bases and 7 bases respectively. What was sequenced was peripheral blood. The sequence was collected from a man in his fifties with acute or convalescent COVID-19. This receptor chain uses TRBV5-6 and TRBJ2-7; 5 matching bases give a weak D call of TRBD1. The bases are TGTGCCAGCAGCTTGGAACAGGATGAGTTGGAGGAGCAGTACTTC. This sequence encodes CASSLEQDELEEQYF.